This T cell receptor beta chain was recovered during a study of T cells in Graves' hyperthyroidism and ophthalmopathy. It was RNA transcripts that yielded the amplified TCR beta CDR3 regions. The HTBI set primed first-round TCR CDR3 RT-PCR. TCRdb analysed the multiplex PCR reads with MiXCR anew, one entry per CDR3 protein. The table lists roughly 300,000 distinct CDR3 sequences, about 21% of them singletons, with less than 65% in the top ten. In germline, CDR1 is MNHEY, CDR2 SVGAGI. CDR3 length equals 15 residues. V dropped 2 bases and J dropped 5; count of bases not matched to a gene: 4. The J gene is TRBJ2-1, the V gene TRBV6-5; TRBD1 agrees at 9 bases. The sequence was collected from a woman in her fifties or sixties with Graves' hyperthyroidism. Specimen: blood. The CDR3 loop reads CASSYGGTGNNEQFF. The CDR3 DNA sequence: TGTGCCAGCAGTTACGGCGGGACAGGGAACAATGAGCAGTTCTTC.